A selection of T cell receptor beta chains follows, all from one sample in a study of molecular identifiers for immune sequencing clone quantification. TCRdb ran MiXCR on the PCR reads and lists one entry per CDR3 protein. The sample has about 100,000 distinct CDR3 sequences; 21% are singletons. The material sequenced was naive CD8+ T cells from blood, with Jurkat cell RNA spiked in. All receptors come from a human donor in good health. Some libraries in this study had Jurkat cell RNA spiked in. Both conserved end residues are part of each CDR3. Each record gives: clone size, J gene, V gene, D gene, CDR3 DNA, CDR3 protein. D genes are given only for firm matches. Not all rows give a size; the values are once, few, many and, for expanded clones, a class.

abundance: NA
j_gene: TRBJ1-1
v_gene: TRBV7-2
d_gene: NA
CDR3nt: TGTGCCAGCAGCTTAGGGAGCGGAAACACTGAAGCTTTCTTT
CDR3aa: CASSLGSGNTEAFF

abundance: NA
j_gene: TRBJ2-7
v_gene: TRBV2
d_gene: TRBD1
CDR3nt: TGTGCCAACAAAGTAGGTTGGGACAGAGAAGACGAGCAGTACTTC
CDR3aa: CANKVGWDREDEQYF

abundance: NA
j_gene: TRBJ1-1
v_gene: TRBV7-9
d_gene: TRBD1
CDR3nt: TGTGCCAGCAGCGAGGGGACAGGCCTCATGAACACTGAAGCTTTCTTT
CDR3aa: CASSEGTGLMNTEAFF

abundance: NA
j_gene: TRBJ2-1
v_gene: TRBV6-2/TRBV6-3
d_gene: NA
CDR3nt: TGTGCCAGCAGTGAGGACACGAGCTCCTACAATGAGCAGTTCTTC
CDR3aa: CASSEDTSSYNEQFF

abundance: few
j_gene: TRBJ2-1
v_gene: TRBV5-6
d_gene: TRBD1
CDR3nt: TGTGCCAGCAGCTTAGACAGGGTAGTCTCCTACAATGAGCAGTTCTTC
CDR3aa: CASSLDRVVSYNEQFF

abundance: many
j_gene: TRBJ2-4
v_gene: TRBV6-6
d_gene: TRBD1
CDR3nt: TGTGCCAGCAGACAACAGGGGGCATTGAACATTCAGTACTTC
CDR3aa: CASRQQGALNIQYF

abundance: many
j_gene: TRBJ1-1
v_gene: TRBV7-2
d_gene: TRBD1
CDR3nt: TGTGCCAGCAGCGCAGACAGGGGCTTTAGCACTGAAGCTTTCTTT
CDR3aa: CASSADRGFSTEAFF

abundance: many
j_gene: TRBJ2-5
v_gene: TRBV5-1
d_gene: TRBD2
CDR3nt: TGCGCCAGCAGCTTTTCTCCTAGCGGGATAGAGACCCAGTACTTC
CDR3aa: CASSFSPSGIETQYF

abundance: many
j_gene: TRBJ1-5
v_gene: TRBV6-1
d_gene: NA
CDR3nt: TGTGCCAGCAGTGAAAAGGGCAGCTGGCAGCCCCAGCATTTT
CDR3aa: CASSEKGSWQPQHF

abundance: many
j_gene: TRBJ1-5
v_gene: TRBV19
d_gene: TRBD1
CDR3nt: TGTGCCAGTAGTACTAGGACAGGGTCGAATCAGCCCCAGCATTTT
CDR3aa: CASSTRTGSNQPQHF

abundance: many
j_gene: TRBJ2-2
v_gene: TRBV4-2
d_gene: NA
CDR3nt: TGTGCCAGCAGGAATACTGGGATAACAGGCGGGGACACCGGGGAGCTGTTTTTT
CDR3aa: CASRNTGITGGDTGELFF

abundance: many
j_gene: TRBJ2-3
v_gene: TRBV5-8
d_gene: TRBD2
CDR3nt: TGTGCCAGCAGCTTGGCCGATTATGGGCTAGCGGGAGACACAGATACGCAGTATTTT
CDR3aa: CASSLADYGLAGDTDTQYF

abundance: many
j_gene: TRBJ1-1
v_gene: TRBV4-3
d_gene: TRBD1
CDR3nt: TGCGCCAGCAGCCAAGATAGTGCAGGGGGCAGAGAAGCTTTCTTT
CDR3aa: CASSQDSAGGREAFF

abundance: NA
j_gene: TRBJ1-1
v_gene: TRBV28
d_gene: NA
CDR3nt: TGTGCCAGCAGTTTCGTGGACTCTCTCCGGGCTGAAGCTTTCTTT
CDR3aa: CASSFVDSLRAEAFF